These 8 T cell receptor beta chains share one sample of origin, sequenced in a study of T cell responses to AZD1222 COVID-19 vaccine. Method: immunoSEQ multiplex PCR; TCRdb's copy keeps in-frame clones and lacks some. This table holds around 180,000 clones, around 89% found once. This material consisted of peripheral blood, taken on day 0 of AZD1222 vaccination. The receptors stem from an adult in good health.

The rearrangement joins TRBV5-1 to TRBJ1-1, with D maybe TRBD1 (5 bases). V lost 4 bases, J lost 4 bases, and 17 bases lay in between. Looked up from germline, CDR1 is SGHRS and CDR2 is YFSETQ. The CDR3 has 15 residues. The DNA of the CDR3 is TGCGCCAGCAGCACCGGACAAACCCCAGGCACTGAAGCTTTCTTT. Its protein product is CASSTGQTPGTEAFF.

CDR3 sequence: CASIGEHYEQYF. CDR3 DNA sequence: TGTGCCAGTATAGGTGAGCACTACGAGCAGTACTTC. The V call is TRBV2, the J call TRBJ2-7; D is ambiguous. CDR3 length: 12 amino acids. Looked up from germline, CDR1 is SNHLY and CDR2 is FYNNEI. The V end was cut by 9 bases, the J end by 3 bases, with 12 bases between.

J is TRBJ1-5 and V is TRBV20-1; D not certain. The CDR3 spans 15 residues. V lost 3 bases and J 4 bases, leaving 16 bases between the germline ends. CDR1 is DFQATT and CDR2 is SNEGSKA in the germline V gene (reference sequence). The CDR3 loop is CSASSVEVQNQPQHF. The CDR3 bases are TGCAGTGCTAGTTCCGTAGAAGTACAAAATCAGCCCCAGCATTTT.

The chain is built from TRBV30 and TRBJ1-5; unclear D gene. Germline CDR1 and CDR2: GTSNPN and SVGIG (reference sequence). V was clipped by 0 bases and J by 0 bases, with 6 bases between them. CDR3 size: 14 residues. The CDR3 reads CAWSVMYSNQPQHF. CDR3 DNA sequence: TGTGCCTGGAGTGTCATGTATAGCAATCAGCCCCAGCATTTT.

This clone was counted a single time. The chain joins TRBV27 to TRBJ1-2; D unclear. The CDR3 consists of 14 residues. Germline loops: CDR1 MNHEY, CDR2 SMNVEV (reference sequence). V was cut by 3 bases and J by 3 bases, with 11 bases left in between. DNA for the CDR3: TGTGCCAGCAGTTTCGGGCCTTGGGACTATGGCTACACCTTC. Translation gives CASSFGPWDYGYTF.

The rearrangement joins TRBV6-1 to TRBJ1-5, with D uncertain. The CDR3 extends over 16 amino acids. Trimming took off 4 bases at V and 2 bases at J, with 15 bases between the two ends. Germline V CDR1 and CDR2: MNHNS, SASEGT. This CDR3 reads CASSGFSGNRNQPQHF. As DNA, the CDR3 is TGTGCCAGCAGTGGCTTTTCGGGTAATCGCAATCAGCCCCAGCATTTT.

J is TRBJ1-2 and V is TRBV7-2; 7 bases line up with TRBD1. Per germline, CDR1 SGHTA and CDR2 FQGNSA. The CDR3 has 15 amino acids. The V segment lost 2 bases and the J segment 7 bases; nucleotides outside the gene matches: 10. CDR3 sequence: CASSLFIGAGGGYTF. The DNA of the CDR3 is TGTGCCAGCAGCTTATTCATCGGGGCAGGGGGTGGCTACACCTTC. Complete variable domain (other parts from reference TRBV7-2 and TRBJ1-2): GAGVSQSPSNKVTEKGKDVELRCDPISGHTALYWYRQSLGQGLEFLIYFQGNSAPDKSGLPSDRFSAERTGGSVSTLTIQRTQQEDSAVYLCASSLFIGAGGGYTFGSGTRLTVV.

This chain connects TRBV9 to TRBJ1-1; maybe TRBD1 (5 bases). The CDR3 covers 14 residues. From germline, CDR1 is SGDLS and CDR2 YYNGEE. The V end was cut by 4 bases, the J end by 8 bases, with 18 bases between. CDR3 in amino acids: CASSSYSSGPEAFF. In DNA form, the CDR3 reads TGTGCCAGCAGCAGCTACAGTTCGGGACCCGAAGCTTTCTTT.